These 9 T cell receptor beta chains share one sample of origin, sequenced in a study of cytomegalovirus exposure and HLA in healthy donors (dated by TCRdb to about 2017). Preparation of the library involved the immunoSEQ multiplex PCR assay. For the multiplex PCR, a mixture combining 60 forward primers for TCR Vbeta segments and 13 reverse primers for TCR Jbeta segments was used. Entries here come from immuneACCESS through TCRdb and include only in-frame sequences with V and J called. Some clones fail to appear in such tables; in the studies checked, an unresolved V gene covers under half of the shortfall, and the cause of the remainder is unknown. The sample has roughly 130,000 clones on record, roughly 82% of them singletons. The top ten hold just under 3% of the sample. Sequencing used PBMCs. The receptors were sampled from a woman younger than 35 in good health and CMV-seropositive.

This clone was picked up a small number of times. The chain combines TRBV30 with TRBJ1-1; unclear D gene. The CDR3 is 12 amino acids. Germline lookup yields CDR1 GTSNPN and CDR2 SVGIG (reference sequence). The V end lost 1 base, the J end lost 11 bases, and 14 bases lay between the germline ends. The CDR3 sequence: CAWSDGERAAFF. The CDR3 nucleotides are TGTGCCTGGAGTGACGGGGAGAGGGCGGCTTTCTTT.

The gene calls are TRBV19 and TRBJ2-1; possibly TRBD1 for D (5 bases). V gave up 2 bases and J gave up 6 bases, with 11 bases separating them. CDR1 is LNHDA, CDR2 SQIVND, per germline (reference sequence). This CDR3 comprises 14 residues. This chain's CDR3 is CASSIQSGSNEQFF. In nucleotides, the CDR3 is TGTGCCAGTAGTATACAATCAGGGTCCAATGAGCAGTTCTTC.

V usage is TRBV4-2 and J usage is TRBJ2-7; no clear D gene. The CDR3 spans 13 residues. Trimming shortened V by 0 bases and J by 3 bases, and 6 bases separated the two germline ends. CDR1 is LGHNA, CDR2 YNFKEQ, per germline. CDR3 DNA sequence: TGTGCCAGCAGCCAAGAACAATTCTACGAGCAGTACTTC. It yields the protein CASSQEQFYEQYF.

As DNA, the CDR3 is TGCGCCAGCAGCCCCTTGGGCAGGTCTTACGAGCAGTACTTC. Protein sequence: CASSPLGRSYEQYF. This chain links TRBV4-1 with TRBJ2-7; no clear D. Germline loops: CDR1 MGHRA, CDR2 YSYEKL. V shed 4 bases and J shed 4 bases, with 14 bases lying between them. The CDR3 has 14 amino acids.

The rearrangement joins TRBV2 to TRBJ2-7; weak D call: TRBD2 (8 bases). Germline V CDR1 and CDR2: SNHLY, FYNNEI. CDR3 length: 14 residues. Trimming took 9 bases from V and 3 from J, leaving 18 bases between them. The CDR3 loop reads CARSRGGTVYEQYF. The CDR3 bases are TGTGCCAGATCCCGCGGGGGGACAGTCTACGAGCAGTACTTC.

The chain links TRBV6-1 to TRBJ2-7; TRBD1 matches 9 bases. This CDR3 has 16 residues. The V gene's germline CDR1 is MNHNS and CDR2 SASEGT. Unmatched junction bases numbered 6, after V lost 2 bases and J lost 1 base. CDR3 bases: TGTGCCAGCAGTGAATTTGGACAGGGGAATTCCTACGAGCAGTACTTC. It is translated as CASSEFGQGNSYEQYF.

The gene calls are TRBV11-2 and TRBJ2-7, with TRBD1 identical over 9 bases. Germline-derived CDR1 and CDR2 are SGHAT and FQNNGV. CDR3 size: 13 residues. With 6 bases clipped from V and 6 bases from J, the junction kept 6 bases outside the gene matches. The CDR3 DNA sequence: TGTGCCAGCAGGCCCGGGACAGGGTTCGAGCAGTACTTC. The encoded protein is CASRPGTGFEQYF.

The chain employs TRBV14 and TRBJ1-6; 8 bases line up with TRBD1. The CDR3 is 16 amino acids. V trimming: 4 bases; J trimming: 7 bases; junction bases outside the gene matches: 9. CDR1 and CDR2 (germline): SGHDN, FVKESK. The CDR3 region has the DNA TGTGCCAGCAGCCCCCGGACAGGGAGGGGGAATTCACCCCTCCACTTT. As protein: CASSPRTGRGNSPLHF.

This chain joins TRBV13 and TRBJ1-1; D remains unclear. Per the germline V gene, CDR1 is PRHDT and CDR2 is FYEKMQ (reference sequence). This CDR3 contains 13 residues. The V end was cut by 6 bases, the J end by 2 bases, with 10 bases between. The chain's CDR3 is CASRPGVNTEAFF. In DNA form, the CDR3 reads TGTGCCAGCAGACCAGGCGTCAACACTGAAGCTTTCTTT.